The source of this TCR beta chain is a study of tumor-infiltrating lymphocytes in primary liver carcinoma. Study overall: Ages ranged from 30 to 69, with HCC or mixed HCC-cholangiocarcinoma.

From approximately 500 ng total RNA, TCR beta cDNA was generated with a primer in the constant region. Libraries of TCR beta came from three nested multiplex PCR rounds with slightly modified ARM-PCR. Rounds one and two of PCR, each of 10 cycles, were primed with TRBV1-TRBV30 forward primers and a C-beta reverse primer. TCRdb processed the multiplex PCR reads anew with MiXCR; each CDR3 protein has one entry. Of roughly 330,000 distinct CDR3 sequences in the sample, 65% were seen once. Blood RNA was derived from unsorted whole blood, and germline DNA was extracted too. With 3 bases clipped from V and 7 bases from J, the junction kept 4 bases outside the gene matches. This CDR3 comprises 14 residues. CDR1 is SQVTM, CDR2 ANQGSEA, per germline.

The TCR was taken from a man aged 35-49 years with primary liver carcinoma and hepatitis B virus infection. Sequenced material: peripheral blood. The chain combines TRBV29-1 with TRBJ2-2; 11 bases are a match to TRBD2. The DNA of the CDR3 is TGCAGCGTTGACGGGACTAGCGGCAGCGGGGAGCTGTTTTTT. This translates into CSVDGTSGSGELFF.